Listed below are T cell receptor beta chains from one sample, sequenced in a study of Tregs in tolerant kidney transplant recipients. The repertoire was sequenced with immunoSEQ multiplex PCR; TCRdb's copy has only in-frame clones and lacks some. This table holds fewer than 100,000 clones, approximately 90% found once. The sequencing here drew on Tregs from blood, taken before the transplant. These receptors all stem from a human donor who received a combined kidney and bone marrow transplant. Each CDR3 is given with its conserved first and last residue.

V gene: TRBV9; J gene: -; CDR3 protein: CASSASSGGYEQYF
V gene: TRBV7-9; J gene: TRBJ1-1; CDR3 protein: CASSLALGTEAFF
V gene: TRBV7-2; J gene: TRBJ2-1; CDR3 protein: CVSSSALGTSNEQFF
V gene: TRBV27; J gene: TRBJ2-7; CDR3 protein: CASSLALAGVGEQYF
V gene: TRBV4-1; J gene: TRBJ2-7; CDR3 protein: CASSQDPFFGTGGSEQYF
V gene: TRBV5-1; J gene: TRBJ2-1; CDR3 protein: CASSSGTSAYPSYNEQFF
V gene: TRBV4-3; J gene: TRBJ2-1; CDR3 protein: CASSQSGGSSYNEQFF
V gene: TRBV10-3; J gene: TRBJ2-2; CDR3 protein: CAISRDRIYTGELFF
V gene: TRBV18; J gene: TRBJ1-1; CDR3 protein: CASSPDRQTEAFF
V gene: TRBV6-6; J gene: TRBJ2-7; CDR3 protein: CASSSTSGRVGEQYF
V gene: TRBV5-1; J gene: TRBJ2-1; CDR3 protein: CASSPTGGETNEQFF
V gene: TRBV6-5; J gene: TRBJ2-1; CDR3 protein: CASSSGSSYNEQFF
V gene: TRBV30; J gene: TRBJ1-2; CDR3 protein: CAWSGEEGKGYTF
V gene: TRBV28; J gene: TRBJ1-4; CDR3 protein: CASSQGQAREF
V gene: TRBV10-3; J gene: TRBJ2-2; CDR3 protein: CAIKTDRDAGELFF
V gene: TRBV30; J gene: TRBJ1-5; CDR3 protein: CAWSGGQGEQPQHF
V gene: TRBV7-8; J gene: TRBJ2-6; CDR3 protein: CASTTGLAGHSSGANVLTF